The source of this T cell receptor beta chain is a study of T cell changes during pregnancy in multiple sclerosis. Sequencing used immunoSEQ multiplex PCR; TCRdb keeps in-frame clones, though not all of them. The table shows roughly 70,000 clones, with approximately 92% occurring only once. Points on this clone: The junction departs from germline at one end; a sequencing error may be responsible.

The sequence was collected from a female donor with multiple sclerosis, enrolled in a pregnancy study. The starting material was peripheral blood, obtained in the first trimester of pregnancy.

CDR3 nucleotide sequence: TGTGCCAGCAGCTCCGGGACTAGCCCCGAGATTGGGATCTTC. Translated: CASSSGTSPEIGIF. The chain recombines TRBV5-4 with TRBJ2-1, with TRBD2 identical over 9 bases. This CDR3 is built from 14 residues. The germline V gene encodes CDR1 SGHNT and CDR2 YYREEE (reference sequence).